The 6 T cell receptor beta chains presented below share a single source sample, sequenced in a study of tumor and adjacent non-tumor tissue in lung cancer. The template was RNA from unsorted bulk tissue. A modified ARM-PCR protocol with three rounds of nested PCR amplified TCRbeta. Using its own MiXCR run on the multiplex PCR reads, TCRdb lists one record per CDR3 protein. This table has fewer than 120,000 distinct CDR3 sequences, over 75% appearing once. Sequences were obtained from lung tumor tissue. The receptor source for this set is a man between 65 and 85 years old with non-small cell lung cancer.

On this clonotype: A much larger clone differs from this one at a single base, so this may be a read error. The chain couples TRBV20-1 to TRBJ2-5, with TRBD1 identical over 8 bases. V shed 8 bases and J 4 bases; nucleotides not matched to a gene: 9. The V gene's germline CDR1 is DFQATT and CDR2 SNEGSKA (reference sequence). The CDR3 consists of 13 residues. CDR3 nucleotide sequence: TGCAGTACTGGGACAGGTATTGGAGAGACCCAGTACTTC. Its protein is CSTGTGIGETQYF.

In regard to this clonotype: At one of its ends the junction is not consistent with the germline gene, which may arise from a read error. The rearrangement joins TRBV6-5 to TRBJ1-1, with TRBD1 matching over 9 bases. This CDR3 contains 15 residues. Germline assignment: CDR1 MNHEY and CDR2 SVGAGI. CDR3 sequence (DNA): TGTGCCAGCAGGACTGGGACAGGGTTTGTCACTGAAGCTTCCTTT. Translated: CASRTGTGFVTEASF.

V gene TRBV12-3 or TRBV12-4 combines with J gene TRBJ1-2; D ambiguous. With 6 bases removed from V and 13 bases from J, the gap between germline ends came to 21 bases. The CDR3 extends over 13 amino acids. The CDR3 sequence is CASSPSENYDFTF. DNA for the CDR3: TGTGCCAGCAGCCCGTCTGAAAACTATGACTTCACCTTC.

This rearrangement joins TRBV28 to TRBJ2-2; D perhaps matches TRBD2 (6 bases). The CDR3 is made up of 17 amino acids. V dropped 3 bases and J dropped 4 bases, with 18 bases sitting between them. Germline CDR1 is MDHEN and CDR2 is SYDVKM. The CDR3 loop reads CASSLRAGSIGTGELFF. In nucleotides, the CDR3 is TGTGCCAGCAGTTTGAGGGCGGGAAGCATTGGCACCGGGGAGCTGTTTTTT. The whole variable domain, filled in from reference TRBV28 and TRBJ2-2, reads DVKVTQSSRYLVKRTGEKVFLECVQDMDHENMFWYRQDPGLGLRLIYFSYDVKMKEKGDIPEGYSVSREKKERFSLILESASTNQTSMYLCASSLRAGSIGTGELFFGEGSRLTVL.

Turning to this clonotype: A read error may produce the germline difference seen at one junction end. The genes are TRBV6-6 and TRBJ2-3, with a possible D match to TRBD2 (5 bases). CDR3 length: 14 residues. CDR1 is MNHNY, CDR2 SVGAGI, per germline (reference sequence). Here the CDR3 reads CATLAASSTDTLYF. The CDR3 nucleotides read TGTGCAACCTTGGCCGCCTCTAGCACAGATACGCTGTATTTT.

The chain uses TRBV11-2 and TRBJ2-1; unclear D gene. The germline gives CDR1 SGHAT, CDR2 FQNNGV. The CDR3 is made up of 14 amino acids. V was clipped by 1 base and J by 13 bases, with 17 bases between them. CDR3 protein: CASSLARRYNGQFF. The CDR3 coding sequence is TGTGCCAGCAGCTTAGCGAGACGGTACAATGGACAGTTCTTC.